This T cell receptor beta chain originates from a study of T-cell memory formation after mild COVID-19. Study background: TCR clusters were largely donor specific.

MiXCR, run by TCRdb on the 5' RACE reads, gives a single entry per CDR3 protein. The sample contains 300,000 to 400,000 distinct CDR3 sequences, 13% to 15% of which appear only once. The sequence came from a man aged 18 to 29 who had mild COVID-19 (a few samples of this study predate the infection). Cell type and time point are not known. Material for sequencing was PBMCs or a T cell subset sorted from them (not recorded which).

The chain's CDR3 is CSAREGAGGYEQYF. For the CDR3, the DNA is TGCAGTGCTAGAGAGGGAGCGGGGGGGTACGAGCAGTACTTC. The chain employs TRBV20-1 and TRBJ2-7; 10 bases are shared with TRBD2. CDR1 and CDR2 from the germline V gene are DFQATT and SNEGSKA (reference sequence). The CDR3 consists of 14 residues. J gave up 4 bases and V 0 bases, and 3 bases lay outside the gene matches.